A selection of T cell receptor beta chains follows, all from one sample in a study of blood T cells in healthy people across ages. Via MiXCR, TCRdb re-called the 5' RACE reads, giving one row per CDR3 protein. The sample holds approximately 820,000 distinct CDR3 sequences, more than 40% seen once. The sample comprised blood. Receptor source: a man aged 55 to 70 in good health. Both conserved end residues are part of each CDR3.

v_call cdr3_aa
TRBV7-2 CASSFGQNTDTQYF
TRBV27 CASSVSNNSPLHF
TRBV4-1 CASSQFTRDLTEQYF
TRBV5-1 CASSSNQRDSFQETQYF
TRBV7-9 CASSLVGLEQYF
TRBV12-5 CASGLVRLGDSNQPQHF
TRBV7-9 CASSTGALYGYTF
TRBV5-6 CASSLGLAGYDEQYF
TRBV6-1 CASSESDRGHPDTQYF
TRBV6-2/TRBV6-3 CASSGLSAGPGLYEQYF
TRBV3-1 CASSQEWDSSYNEQFF
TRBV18 CASSPLSEGTEAFF
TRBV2 CASAPPGQGLNQPQHF
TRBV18 CASSPGQGGKQFF
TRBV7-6 CASSLVPGGSGANVLTF
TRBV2 CASSELDRSSYNEQFF
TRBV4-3 CASGAGASGANVLTF
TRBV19 CASSTGQLNEQFF
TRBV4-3 CASSQERILQSSYNSPLHF
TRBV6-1 CASRTNPYQETQYF
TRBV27 CASSLYSGRVHYEQYF
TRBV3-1 CASSQDRRLASSLQFF
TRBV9 CASSSSAQLGNYEQYF
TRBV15 CATSNRDRGYEQYF
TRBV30 CAWSVWTGGNSPLHF
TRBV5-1 CASSLGGYNYNEQFF
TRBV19 CASSIARDRGYEQYF
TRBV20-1 CSARVKQGFRGDTQYF
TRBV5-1 CASSTWDGTYEQYF
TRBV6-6 CASRDPGTGWNTEAFF
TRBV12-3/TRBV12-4 CASSRGLSYTEAFF
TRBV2 CASILDSLNTEAFF
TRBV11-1 CASRSMGAPSYNEQFF